This TCR beta chain was retrieved from a study of T cell responses to AZD1222 COVID-19 vaccine. Comments on this clone: The target antigen is unknown.

Measured with immunoSEQ multiplex PCR; TCRdb has only the in-frame clones, and not every one. The sample lists roughly 140,000 clones, 85% to 95% occurring once. Overall study results and limits: White British donors predominated, females outnumbered males, and clonal diversity was possibly underestimated. Across spike, vaccine-associated CD4 TCRs were found, dominant at 160-218 and 743-854. Among those given AZD1222, only five to seven were seropositive at baseline.

Looked up from germline, CDR1 is SQVTM and CDR2 is ANQGSEA. Trimming took 7 bases from V and 2 from J, leaving 15 bases between them. This CDR3 contains 13 residues. The receptor comes from an adult in good health. The chain uses TRBV29-1 and TRBJ2-7; D is undetermined. The sample was peripheral blood, taken on day 0 of MenACWY control vaccination. The chain's CDR3 is CSASNRQAYEQYF. The CDR3 DNA reads as TGCAGCGCCTCGAACCGGCAGGCCTACGAGCAGTACTTC.